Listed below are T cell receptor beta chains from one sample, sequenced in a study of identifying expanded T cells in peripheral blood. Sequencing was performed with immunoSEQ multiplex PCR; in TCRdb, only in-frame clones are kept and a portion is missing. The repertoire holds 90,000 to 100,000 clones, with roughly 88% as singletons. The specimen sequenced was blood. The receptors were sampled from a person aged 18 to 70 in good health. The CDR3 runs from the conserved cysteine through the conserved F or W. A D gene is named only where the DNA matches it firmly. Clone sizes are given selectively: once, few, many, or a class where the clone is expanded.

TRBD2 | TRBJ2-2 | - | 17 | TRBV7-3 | CASSNYRASGETGELFF | TGTGCCAGCAGCAATTATCGGGCTAGCGGAGAGACCGGGGAGCTGTTTTTT
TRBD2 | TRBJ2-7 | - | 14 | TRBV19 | CASTGTSGNYEQYF | TGTGCCAGTACCGGGACTAGCGGGAACTACGAGCAGTACTTC
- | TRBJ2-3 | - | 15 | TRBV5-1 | CASSLLGYDTDTQYF | TGCGCCAGCAGCTTGTTGGGATACGACACAGATACGCAGTATTTT
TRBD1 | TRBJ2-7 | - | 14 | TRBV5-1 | CASRRDRASYEQYF | TGCGCCAGCAGGCGGGACAGGGCCTCCTACGAGCAGTACTTC
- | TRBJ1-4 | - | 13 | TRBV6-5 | CASSFDRIGRLFF | TGTGCCAGCAGTTTTGACAGGATCGGAAGACTGTTTTTT
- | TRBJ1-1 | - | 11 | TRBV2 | CASSVENEAFF | TGTGCCAGCAGCGTCGAGAATGAAGCTTTCTTT
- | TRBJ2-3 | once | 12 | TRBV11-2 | CASSPSTDTQYF | TGTGCCAGCAGCCCCTCCACAGATACGCAGTATTTT
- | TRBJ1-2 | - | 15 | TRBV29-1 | CSVRDAGQTNYGYTF | TGCAGCGTCCGGGACGCAGGGCAGACTAACTATGGCTACACCTTC
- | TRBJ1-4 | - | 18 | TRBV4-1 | CASSLRPDRTATNEKLFF | TGCGCCAGCAGCCTTCGGCCAGACCGAACTGCAACTAATGAAAAACTGTTTTTT
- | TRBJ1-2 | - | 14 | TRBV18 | CASSPPTGRYGYTF | TGTGCCAGCTCACCTCCTACAGGTCGCTATGGCTACACCTTC
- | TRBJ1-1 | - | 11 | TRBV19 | CASSEGFEAFF | TGTGCCAGTAGTGAGGGATTCGAAGCTTTCTTT
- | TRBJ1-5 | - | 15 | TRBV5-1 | CASSLGGGINQPQHF | TGCGCCAGCAGCTTGGGCGGGGGGATCAATCAGCCCCAGCATTTT
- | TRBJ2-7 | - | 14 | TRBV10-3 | CAISESGAPYEQYF | TGTGCCATCAGTGAGTCGGGGGCCCCTTACGAGCAGTACTTC
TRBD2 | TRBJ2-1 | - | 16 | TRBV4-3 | CASSFRLAGVFNEQFF | TGCGCCAGCAGCTTCCGACTAGCGGGAGTTTTCAATGAGCAGTTCTTC
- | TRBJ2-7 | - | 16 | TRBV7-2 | CASSLPREEQGYEQYF | TGTGCCAGCAGCTTACCGCGAGAGGAACAGGGCTACGAGCAGTACTTC
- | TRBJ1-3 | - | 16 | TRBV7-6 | CASSLGGRSSGNTIYF | TGTGCCAGCAGCTTAGGGGGACGGAGCTCTGGAAACACCATATATTTT
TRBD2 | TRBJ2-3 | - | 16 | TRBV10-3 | CAISPGGSSLADTQYF | TGTGCCATCAGCCCGGGGGGAAGTAGTCTCGCAGATACGCAGTATTTT
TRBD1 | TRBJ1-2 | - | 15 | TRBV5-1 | CASSLGITGGYGYTF | TGCGCCAGCAGCCTCGGAATAACAGGGGGCTACGGCTACACCTTC
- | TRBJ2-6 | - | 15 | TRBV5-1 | CASSKGGSGANVLTF | TGCGCCAGCAGCAAAGGGGGCTCTGGGGCCAACGTCCTGACTTTC
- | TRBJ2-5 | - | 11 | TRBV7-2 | CASSPRETQYF | TGTGCCAGCAGCCCCCGAGAGACCCAGTACTTC
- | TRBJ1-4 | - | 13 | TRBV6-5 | CASRPTGGEKLFF | TGTGCCAGCAGGCCCACAGGAGGGGAAAAACTGTTTTTT
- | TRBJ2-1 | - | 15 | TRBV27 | CATARGGRTYNEQFF | TGTGCCACCGCGAGGGGTGGGAGGACCTACAATGAGCAGTTCTTC
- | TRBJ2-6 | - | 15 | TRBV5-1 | CASSSARQGANVLTF | TGCGCCAGCAGTTCGGCGAGACAGGGGGCCAACGTCCTGACTTTC
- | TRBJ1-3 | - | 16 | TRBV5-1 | CASSLAFGSSGNTIYF | TGCGCCAGCAGCTTGGCGTTCGGCAGCTCTGGAAACACCATATATTTT
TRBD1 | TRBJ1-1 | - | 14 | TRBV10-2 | CASSLSGGPTEAFF | TGCGCCAGCAGCCTATCAGGGGGCCCCACTGAAGCTTTCTTT
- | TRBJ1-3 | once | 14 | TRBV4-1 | CASSQEHAGNTIYF | TGCGCCAGCAGCCAAGAACACGCTGGGAACACCATATATTTT
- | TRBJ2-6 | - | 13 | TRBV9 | CASGFPGANVLTF | TGTGCCAGCGGGTTTCCTGGGGCCAACGTCCTGACTTTC
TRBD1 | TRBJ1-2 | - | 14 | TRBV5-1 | CASSWGTGIYGYTF | TGCGCCAGCAGCTGGGGGACAGGGATCTATGGCTACACCTTC
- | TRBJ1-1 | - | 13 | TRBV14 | CASSQSTVTEAFF | TGTGCCAGCAGCCAATCGACAGTCACTGAAGCTTTCTTT
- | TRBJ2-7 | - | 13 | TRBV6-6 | CASSQGKVYEQYF | TGTGCCAGCAGCCAAGGGAAGGTCTACGAGCAGTACTTC
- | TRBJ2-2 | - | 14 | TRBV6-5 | CASSYSQATGELFF | TGTGCCAGCAGTTACTCTCAGGCTACCGGGGAGCTGTTTTTT
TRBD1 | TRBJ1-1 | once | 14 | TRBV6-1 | CASRAGQDNTEAFF | TGTGCCAGCAGGGCGGGACAGGACAACACTGAAGCTTTCTTT
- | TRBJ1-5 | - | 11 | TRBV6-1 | CASSLDQPQHF | TGTGCCAGCAGTCTCGATCAGCCCCAGCATTTT
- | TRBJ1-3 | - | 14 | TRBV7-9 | CASSSTLTGNTIYF | TGTGCCAGCAGCTCAACACTAACTGGAAACACCATATATTTT
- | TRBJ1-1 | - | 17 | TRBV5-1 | CASSLTGETLGNTEAFF | TGCGCCAGCAGCTTAACCGGAGAGACTTTAGGGAACACTGAAGCTTTCTTT